This passage covers 8 T cell receptor beta chains from one sample sequenced in a study of human T cells and chemical hapten exposure. The time point here: patch test 3, about 24 weeks after DPC sensitization. Treatment defined: therapeutic diphenylcyclopropenone sensitization with weekly scalp DPC. MiXCR, applied by TCRdb to the RACE reads, yields one record per CDR3 protein. The sample lists about 160,000 distinct CDR3 sequences; about 27% were seen once. Sample: whole blood, taken in connection with sensitization to the hapten diphenylcyclopropenone (DPC). All receptors come from a woman in her late teens or twenties with alopecia areata. Some clones in this sample may be carry-over from other donors' samples.

The rearrangement joins TRBV14 to TRBJ2-5, with 7 positions matching TRBD1. The germline gives CDR1 SGHDN, CDR2 FVKESK. Trimming took 3 bases from V and 4 from J; bases not matched to a gene: 5. The CDR3 has 14 residues. The CDR3 protein is CASSHQTGPETQYF. The CDR3 DNA follows: TGTGCCAGCAGCCATCAGACAGGGCCAGAGACCCAGTACTTC.

The rearrangement joins TRBV29-1 to TRBJ2-7; TRBD2 matches at 9 bases. Germline V gene sequence: CDR1 SQVTM, CDR2 ANQGSEA. Germline trimming cut 3 bases from V and 6 bases from J; bases unmatched to any gene: 6. The CDR3 is 13 amino acids. CDR3 residues: CSVEIQREAEQYF. The DNA for the CDR3 is TGCAGCGTTGAGATCCAGCGGGAGGCCGAGCAGTACTTC.

The V call is TRBV29-1, the J call TRBJ1-1; the match to TRBD1 covers 8 bases. Germline assignment: CDR1 SQVTM and CDR2 ANQGSEA. CDR3 length: 11 amino acids. The ends lost 5 bases at V and 7 bases at J; junction bases unmatched: 3. This chain's CDR3 is CSVQGAGEAFF. Here the CDR3 DNA reads TGCAGCGTTCAGGGGGCTGGTGAAGCTTTCTTT. Full variable domain (remainder filled in from reference TRBV29-1 and TRBJ1-1): SAVISQKPSRDICQRGTSLTIQCQVDSQVTMMFWYRQQPGQSLTLIATANQGSEATYESGFVIDKFPISRPNLTFSTLTVSNMSPEDSSIYLCSVQGAGEAFFGQGTRLTVV.

This clonotype was observed a few times. V gene TRBV10-3 combines with J gene TRBJ2-3; perhaps D is TRBD1 or TRBD2 (5 bases each). CDR1 and CDR2 (germline): ENHRY, SYGVKD. V lost 3 bases, J lost 4 bases, and 11 bases lay in between. The CDR3 runs 14 residues. The CDR3 region is CAISDVGDADTQYF. The CDR3 region has the DNA TGTGCCATCAGTGACGTGGGGGACGCAGATACGCAGTATTTT.

The rearrangement links TRBV20-1 to TRBJ2-1; the D is unclear. Germline-derived CDR1 and CDR2 are DFQATT and SNEGSKA (reference sequence). The CDR3 extends over 13 amino acids. Trimming pared 0 bases from V and 6 bases from J, leaving 9 bases between. For the CDR3, the DNA is TGCAGTGCTAGAGAACCCCCTGGCAATGAGCAGTTCTTC. This gives the protein CSAREPPGNEQFF.

This clonotype occurred a few times. This chain links TRBV25-1 with TRBJ2-4, with D perhaps TRBD1 or TRBD2 (5 bases each). The V end was cut by 1 base, the J end by 9 bases, with 13 bases between. The germline V gene has CDR1 MGHDK and CDR2 SYGVNS. The CDR3 loop spans 14 amino acids. The CDR3 reads CASSEFRDGGIQYF. CDR3 DNA: TGTGCCAGCAGTGAATTCCGGGACGGCGGCATTCAGTACTTC.

This clonotype was counted a few times. The J gene is TRBJ2-7, the V gene TRBV11-2; D might be TRBD1 or TRBD2, each matching 5 bases. The CDR3 contains 14 residues. V lost 1 base and J 4 bases, leaving 11 bases between the germline ends. CDR1 is SGHAT, CDR2 FQNNGV, per germline. For the CDR3, the DNA is TGTGCCAGCAGCTTAGTAACAGGAGGATACGAGCAGTACTTC. Protein sequence: CASSLVTGGYEQYF.

This chain connects TRBV9 to TRBJ1-6; D remains unclear. Germline-derived CDR1 and CDR2 are SGDLS and YYNGEE. This CDR3 region has 16 residues. Trimming left V 0 bases short and J 4 bases short, with 11 bases between. The CDR3: CASSVGKEAYNSPLHF. In nucleotides, the CDR3 is TGTGCCAGCAGCGTAGGCAAGGAGGCTTATAATTCACCCCTCCACTTT. The full variable domain, rest sourced from reference TRBV9 and TRBJ1-6, is DSGVTQTPKHLITATGQRVTLRCSPRSGDLSVYWYQQSLDQGLQFLIQYYNGEERAKGNILERFSAQQFPDLHSELNLSSLELGDSALYFCASSVGKEAYNSPLHFGNGTRLTVT.